This entry features one T cell receptor beta chain sequence. What this receptor recognizes is not known. It has no much larger one-base neighbor in the sample; base qualities were not kept. The donors were included in the validation cohort of 90 to 150 subjects, a group kept apart from the roughly 670-subject first cohort. This sample was taken from a study of cytomegalovirus exposure and HLA in healthy donors (dated by TCRdb to the late 2010s). The study in broad terms: A later analysis indicated that the 120 validation repertoires were generated on the platform also employed for the approximately 700 repertoires of the first cohort. The study aimed to test whether signatures of past pathogen exposure could be identified by cataloging public T cell receptors. Along with the approximately 700-subject first cohort, a separate validation cohort of more than 90 different subjects was used. The study combined high-throughput TCR immunosequencing, statistical association of individual TCRs with disease status, and machine learning to predict cytomegalovirus infection status.

The library relied on the immunoSEQ multiplex PCR assay. The original methods were these. A statistical classification framework was built to diagnose cytomegalovirus status from the catalog of TCR beta chain sequences. The table was pulled from immuneACCESS by TCRdb, which kept in-frame rearrangements only. Such tables lose some clones; where checked, under half of the loss comes from unresolved V genes, and the rest has no known cause. Clone size and the V and J calls come from that table; the DNA yielded D and trimming. Recorded for this sample are about 120,000 clones; about nine tenths of them occurred a single time. The ten largest make up roughly 2% of the sample. The germline V gene (reference sequence) yields LNHNV for CDR1 and YYDKDF for CDR2. Reading from cysteine to phenylalanine, the CDR3 counts 14 amino acids. Only the CDR3 portion is preserved as DNA: 42 bases, with reading frame beginning at the first base. V loses 0 bases, J loses 6 bases, and the germline ends lie 11 bases apart.

The investigation overall reported the following: All 120 or so repertoires were used to score co-occurrence in the validation cohort in a later analysis, because that analysis had no HLA typing for the cohort. While some public TCRs were present in many individuals, most TCR sequences turned up only very rarely across donors. It was suggested by the authors that the approach could potentially be generalized to other disease states and immunological phenotypes. A later analysis found that TCRs clustered in the first cohort also tended to co-occur in the 110 or so validation repertoires, with approximately 93% of cluster scores above 0. The classifier was reported to diagnose cytomegalovirus status with high specificity and sensitivity in both the original and validation cohorts. In vitro tests confirmed that three of the cytomegalovirus-associated TCR beta chains recognize cytomegalovirus antigens. The study gave a list of some 150 TCR beta chains associated with cytomegalovirus.

This clonotype was sampled from a woman in her late teens or twenties in good health and CMV-seronegative. Sequences were obtained from PBMCs. Recombination joined TRBV15 with TRBJ1-1, with the identity of the D gene unclear. CDR3 reads: CATSRERGSPEAFF. In nucleotide form, the sequence is TGTGCCACCAGCAGAGAAAGAGGGAGTCCTGAAGCTTTCTTT.